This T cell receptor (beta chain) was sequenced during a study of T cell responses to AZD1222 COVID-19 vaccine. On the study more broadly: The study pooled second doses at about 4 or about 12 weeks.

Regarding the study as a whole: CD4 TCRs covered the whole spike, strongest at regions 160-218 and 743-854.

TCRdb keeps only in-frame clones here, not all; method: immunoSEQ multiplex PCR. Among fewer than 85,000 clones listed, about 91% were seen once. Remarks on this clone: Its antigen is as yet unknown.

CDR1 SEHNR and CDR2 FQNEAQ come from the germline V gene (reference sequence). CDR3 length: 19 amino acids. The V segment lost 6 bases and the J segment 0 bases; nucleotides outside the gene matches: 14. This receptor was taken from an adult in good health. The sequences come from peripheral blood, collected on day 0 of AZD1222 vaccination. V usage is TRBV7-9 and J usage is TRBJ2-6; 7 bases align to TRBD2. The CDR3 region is CASSLPGGLRISGANVLTF. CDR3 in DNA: TGTGCCAGCAGTCTCCCCGGGGGGTTAAGGATCTCTGGGGCCAACGTCCTGACTTTC.